The 17 T cell receptor beta chains below were found in one sample sequenced in a study of response to subunit inactivated influenza vaccine. Each CDR3 protein gets one entry after TCRdb re-called the RT-PCR reads with MiXCR. The profile covers more than 250,000 distinct CDR3 sequences, with 20% to 25% appearing a single time and roughly 10% taken by the ten largest. Sequencing used PBMCs from blood, obtained approximately 22 months after vaccination. These receptors came from a man in his fifties or sixties who received an inactivated influenza vaccine.

This clonotype has just a few counts. This sequence joins TRBV5-1 and TRBJ1-1; no definite D call. This CDR3 has 14 residues. Germline V gene sequence: CDR1 SGHRS, CDR2 YFSETQ. Trimming removed 4 bases at V and 2 bases at J, with 12 bases between. The CDR3 DNA reads as TGCGCCAGCAGCATCCGGACTGAAAACACTGAAGCTTTCTTT. This encodes CASSIRTENTEAFF.

This chain links TRBV12-3 or TRBV12-4 with TRBJ2-7; 8 nucleotides line up with TRBD2. V was pared by 1 base and J by 5 bases, with 1 base of the junction left unmatched. CDR3 length equals 13 residues. The CDR3 is CASSLGTSNEQYF. CDR3 in DNA: TGTGCCAGCAGTTTAGGGACTAGCAACGAGCAGTACTTC.

The chain carries TRBV2 and TRBJ2-5; D remains ambiguous. The CDR3 contains 15 residues. Trimming left V 0 bases short and J 0 bases short, with 8 bases between. Germline values: CDR1 SNHLY, CDR2 FYNNEI. In DNA, the CDR3 is TGTGCCAGCAGTGAAGCATCTAGAAACCAAGAGACCCAGTACTTC. It codes for CASSEASRNQETQYF.

The chain uses TRBV11-2 and TRBJ1-6; no firm D call. Germline V gene sequence: CDR1 SGHAT, CDR2 FQNNGV. This CDR3 is 15 amino acids long. V lost 0 bases to trimming and J lost 9 bases, with 12 bases between them. CDR3 bases: TGTGCCAGCAGCTTAGAACAGAGCATGGGTTCACCCCTCCACTTT. It yields the protein CASSLEQSMGSPLHF.

This clonotype was counted between two and nine times. This chain links TRBV21-1 with TRBJ2-7; TRBD1 reflects the table's D call only, with no check against the DNA. TRBV21-1 is designated a pseudogene. This CDR3 is built from 16 residues. The CDR3 region has the DNA TGTGCCAGCCCAGATTCCGGACATTTGCTAAACTACGAGCAGTACTTC. Its translation: CASPDSGHLLNYEQYF.

J is TRBJ1-1 and V is TRBV28; D call uncertain. V lost 2 bases and J 3 bases, leaving 13 bases between the germline ends. Germline CDR1 and CDR2: MDHEN and SYDVKM. CDR3 length: 15 residues. The CDR3 region is CASSLISGSYTEAFF. The CDR3 coding sequence is TGTGCCAGCAGTTTAATTTCTGGCAGCTACACTGAAGCTTTCTTT.

The chain links TRBV18 to TRBJ2-1; 12 bases fit TRBD2. Germline trimming cut 3 bases from V and 0 bases from J; bases unmatched to any gene: 9. The length of the CDR3 is 19 residues. Germline CDR1 and CDR2: KGHSH and LQKENI. CDR3 region: CASSPPPGLAGSSYNEQFF. In DNA form, the CDR3 reads TGTGCCAGCTCACCCCCCCCGGGACTAGCGGGTAGCTCCTACAATGAGCAGTTCTTC.

The chain joins TRBV5-1 to TRBJ2-7; D unresolved. CDR1 and CDR2 (germline): SGHRS, YFSETQ. The V and J ends lost 1 base and 0 bases respectively, with 11 bases between them. The CDR3 is 15 residues long. CDR3 coding DNA: TGCGCCAGCAGCTTGTCAACAGAGAGCTCCTACGAGCAGTACTTC. This sequence encodes CASSLSTESSYEQYF.

As regards this clonotype: A much larger clone differs by one base, so this may be a read error. The gene calls are TRBV7-9 and TRBJ1-4; TRBD1 agrees at 9 bases. V shed 5 bases and J 10 bases; nucleotides not matched to a gene: 5. The CDR3 has 13 amino acids. Germline CDR1 SEHNR, CDR2 FQNEAQ (reference sequence). The CDR3 coding sequence is TGTGCCAGCAGCATAACAGGGGGCAGAAAACTGTTTTTT. It specifies CASSITGGRKLFF.

V usage is TRBV7-9 and J usage is TRBJ1-5; D is unresolved. Germline V gene lookup returns CDR1 SEHNR and CDR2 FQNEAQ (reference sequence). This CDR3 comprises 12 residues. Trimming shortened V by 0 bases and J by 11 bases, and 8 bases separated the two germline ends. CDR3 sequence: CASSLAGEAQHF. CDR3 nucleotides: TGTGCCAGCAGCTTAGCCGGGGAAGCCCAGCATTTT.

This sequence joins TRBV13 and TRBJ2-3; 13 positions agree with TRBD2. This CDR3 has 20 residues. Per germline, CDR1 PRHDT and CDR2 FYEKMQ (reference sequence). The trim removed 5 bases at V and 2 bases at J, leaving 16 bases unmatched. In DNA form, the CDR3 reads TGTGCCAGCAGCCTCAACCACGGACTAGCGGGGGAGCCCCCCACAGATACGCAGTATTTT. Amino acid sequence: CASSLNHGLAGEPPTDTQYF.

This clonotype was picked up many times. V and J are TRBV6-6 and TRBJ1-4, with D unresolved. This CDR3 comprises 13 residues. Germline lookup yields CDR1 MNHNY and CDR2 SVGAGI (reference sequence). Trimming removed 4 bases at V and 3 bases at J, with 6 bases between. CDR3 sequence: CASSFRPNEKLFF. CDR3 sequence (DNA): TGTGCCAGCAGTTTCCGACCTAATGAAAAACTGTTTTTT.

The chain links TRBV5-4 to TRBJ2-2; tentatively, D is TRBD1 (6 bases). Germline V lookup: CDR1 SGHNT, CDR2 YYREEE (reference sequence). V lost 4 bases and J lost 3, with 10 bases in between. The CDR3 runs 14 residues. CDR3: CASSVQGHTGELFF. The CDR3 DNA reads as TGTGCCAGCAGCGTACAGGGCCACACCGGGGAGCTGTTTTTT.

The J gene is TRBJ2-7, the V gene TRBV12-3 or TRBV12-4; 7 bases are shared with TRBD2. This CDR3 comprises 15 residues. Trimming removed 4 bases from V and 2 bases from J; junction bases left unmatched: 8. The CDR3 sequence is CASSSLAGEAYEQYF. In DNA form, the CDR3 reads TGTGCCAGCAGTTCCCTCGCGGGGGAGGCCTACGAGCAGTACTTC.

This chain uses TRBV7-2 with TRBJ2-2, with 11 bases matching TRBD2. The CDR3 runs to 16 residues. Germline V gene data show CDR1 as SGHTA and CDR2 as FQGNSA. V was clipped by 4 bases and J by 8 bases; unmatched bases: 9. This CDR3 is CASSSSGGRAQGELFF. The CDR3 nucleotides read TGTGCCAGCAGCTCTAGCGGGGGGCGCGCTCAGGGGGAGCTGTTTTTT. Full variable domain (rest looked up from reference TRBV7-2 and TRBJ2-2): GAGVSQSPSNKVTEKGKDVELRCDPISGHTALYWYRQSLGQGLEFLIYFQGNSAPDKSGLPSDRFSAERTGGSVSTLTIQRTQQEDSAVYLCASSSSGGRAQGELFFGEGSRLTVL.

The chain's CDR3 is CASSQDFIRRTGTFYQPQHF. The DNA for the CDR3 is TGTGCCAGCAGCCAAGATTTCATCCGCAGGACAGGGACTTTCTATCAGCCCCAGCATTTT. The chain recombines TRBV4-2 with TRBJ1-5; 8 bases agree with TRBD1. The CDR3 has 20 residues. Trimming took 0 bases from V and 5 from J; bases not matched to a gene: 18. Germline CDR1 reads LGHNA; CDR2 reads YNFKEQ.

This rearrangement joins TRBV12-3 or TRBV12-4 to TRBJ1-5; 7 bases fit TRBD1. The CDR3 contains 16 residues. Trimming took 5 bases from V and 4 from J; bases not matched to a gene: 11. For the CDR3, the DNA is TGTGCCAGCAGTCTCGACCCACAGGGGAGGAATCAGCCCCAGCATTTT. Amino acids: CASSLDPQGRNQPQHF.